This TCR beta chain was recorded in a study of blood T cell repertoires in COVID-19. Authors' analysis steps: From reference gene primer amplification, estimates of nucleated cell counts were derived. TCRdb keeps only in-frame clones here, not all; method: immunoSEQ multiplex PCR. V and J calls plus clone size are reproduced from that table; the DNA served to infer D and trimming. The profile shows approximately 250,000 clones, roughly 84% of them singletons. Germline CDR1 and CDR2: SGHTA and FQGNSA. V was shortened by 5 bases and J by 6 bases, with 14 bases between the two germline ends. This CDR3 has 15 residues.

This TCR was sampled from a human donor in a cohort sampled during active COVID-19. The chain employs TRBV7-2 and TRBJ1-6, with D perhaps matching TRBD1 (6 bases). Sequencing was performed on peripheral blood. The DNA of the CDR3 is TGTGCCAGCAGCCCACAGGGACCCCTTAATTCACCCCTCCACTTT. It is translated as CASSPQGPLNSPLHF.